The 29 T cell receptor beta chains below were found in one sample sequenced in a study of identical twins. TCRdb fed the 5' RACE reads into MiXCR, producing one record per CDR3 protein. The sample holds some 710,000 distinct CDR3 sequences; around 6% are singletons and the top ten take roughly 1.6%. The source material was naive T cells sorted from blood. All receptors derive from a man between 18 and 35 years old in good health.

Only a few counts were recorded for this clonotype. This chain links TRBV14 with TRBJ1-1; D is unresolved. This CDR3 comprises 14 residues. The V gene's germline CDR1 is SGHDN and CDR2 FVKESK. V lost 4 bases, J lost 0 bases, and 9 bases lay in between. Written as DNA, the CDR3 is TGTGCCAGCAGCCTTCTCGGGGTGAACACTGAAGCTTTCTTT. Amino acid sequence: CASSLLGVNTEAFF.

Comments on this clonotype: This may arise from a read error, as a much more abundant clone is one base away. V usage is TRBV11-2 and J usage is TRBJ2-1; the D is unclear. Germline values: CDR1 SGHAT, CDR2 FQNNGV. This CDR3 is built from 12 residues. V lost 3 bases and J lost 5, with 5 bases in between. The CDR3 DNA follows: TGTGCCAGCAGCTTCACGAACAATGAGCAGTTCTTC. Protein: CASSFTNNEQFF.

This clonotype was observed many times. V usage is TRBV12-3 or TRBV12-4 and J usage is TRBJ2-2; D might be TRBD1 or TRBD2, each matching 5 bases. This CDR3 contains 15 residues. Trimming took off 7 bases at V and 7 bases at J, with 19 bases between the two ends. The CDR3 is CASTAWGPTNGELFF. Here the CDR3 DNA reads TGTGCCAGCACCGCATGGGGACCCACCAACGGGGAGCTGTTTTTT.

This chain joins TRBV20-1 and TRBJ1-1, with D possibly being TRBD1 (5 bases). Trimming took off 6 bases at V and 0 bases at J, with 14 bases between the two ends. The CDR3 loop spans 14 amino acids. The germline gives CDR1 DFQATT, CDR2 SNEGSKA (reference sequence). As DNA, the CDR3 is TGCAGTGCCTATCCGGGACCTTTGAACACTGAAGCTTTCTTT. Residues: CSAYPGPLNTEAFF.

There are many counts of this clonotype. The genes are TRBV25-1 and TRBJ1-2; 7 bases are a match to TRBD1. Germline V gene data show CDR1 as MGHDK and CDR2 as SYGVNS. Losses at the gene ends were 3 bases for V and 3 bases for J; bases not matched to a gene: 7. This CDR3 has 15 amino acids. For the CDR3, the DNA is TGTGCCAGCAGTGACCGTCTCGGGACAGACTATGGCTACACCTTC. Encoded protein: CASSDRLGTDYGYTF.

This clonotype was detected many times. The CDR3 loop is CASSQDLGQSSGANVLTF. The CDR3 nucleotides are TGCGCCAGCAGCCAAGATTTGGGACAGTCCTCTGGGGCCAACGTCCTGACTTTC. V and J are TRBV4-1 and TRBJ2-6, with 7 positions matching TRBD1. With 0 bases clipped from V and 0 bases from J, the junction kept 5 bases outside the gene matches. This CDR3 is built from 18 residues. The germline V gene has CDR1 MGHRA and CDR2 YSYEKL.

Comment on this clonotype: Since a much larger clone is just one base distant, this may be a read error. V usage is TRBV5-1 and J usage is TRBJ2-1; D not resolved. Germline CDR1 and CDR2: SGHRS and YFSETQ. V gave up 0 bases and J gave up 6 bases, with 4 bases separating them. This CDR3 has 12 amino acids. Here the CDR3 DNA reads TGCGCCAGCAGCTTGGATGCCAATGAGCAGTTCTTC. Amino acid sequence: CASSLDANEQFF.

This clonotype was seen at least ten times. The rearrangement uses TRBV29-1 and TRBJ2-2, with D perhaps TRBD2 (5 bases). This CDR3 has 16 amino acids. From germline, CDR1 is SQVTM and CDR2 ANQGSEA. The V and J ends lost 2 bases and 5 bases respectively, with 18 bases between them. CDR3: CSVETPGLTGTGELFF. The CDR3 DNA follows: TGCAGCGTTGAAACTCCGGGTCTCACGGGGACCGGGGAGCTGTTTTTT.

The V and J genes are TRBV4-2 and TRBJ2-7; 12 nucleotides align to TRBD2. The CDR3 has 17 amino acids. From germline, CDR1 is LGHNA and CDR2 YNFKEQ. V trimming: 2 bases; J trimming: 7 bases; junction bases outside the gene matches: 12. CDR3 nucleotide sequence: TGTGCCAGCAGCCAAACCCTAGCGGGAGGGCCCCCTCGAGAGCAGTACGTC. This translates into CASSQTLAGGPPREQYV.

This clonotype has more than one count but fewer than ten. The genes are TRBV5-4 and TRBJ2-7; TRBD2 matches at 8 bases. The V gene's germline CDR1 is SGHNT and CDR2 YYREEE (reference sequence). This CDR3 is 14 amino acids long. Losses at the gene ends were 3 bases for V and 2 bases for J; bases not matched to a gene: 4. CDR3 DNA sequence: TGTGCCAGCAGCTCCGGACTAGCAACCTACGAGCAGTACTTC. Translation: CASSSGLATYEQYF. The full variable domain, in which reference TRBV5-4 and TRBJ2-7 provide the parts outside the CDR3, is ETGVTQSPTHLIKTRGQQVTLRCSSQSGHNTVSWYQQALGQGPQFIFQYYREEENGRGNFPPRFSGLQFPNYSSELNVNALELDDSALYLCASSSGLATYEQYFGPGTRLTVT.

V gene TRBV7-2 combines with J gene TRBJ2-5; 8 bases fit TRBD2. This CDR3 has 15 amino acids. CDR1 is SGHTA and CDR2 is FQGNSA in the germline V gene. With 10 bases clipped from V and 5 bases from J, the junction kept 15 bases outside the gene matches. The chain's CDR3 is CATGSREGPRETQYF. The CDR3 DNA follows: TGTGCCACCGGTAGCCGGGAGGGCCCCCGGGAGACCCAGTACTTC.

This clonotype was detected a few times. The V call is TRBV12-3 or TRBV12-4, the J call TRBJ1-1; D possibly corresponds to TRBD1 (6 bases). The V gene lost 5 bases and the J gene lost 0 bases, with 19 bases spanning the gap. CDR3 length: 17 amino acids. Here the CDR3 DNA reads TGTGCCAGCAGTCTGCCAGGGATGCGGGACATGAACACTGAAGCTTTCTTT. Translated: CASSLPGMRDMNTEAFF.

This clonotype was detected a few times. DNA of the CDR3: TGTGCCACCAGCGATGCCCCTCTAGCGGGAGTCGTATACGAGCAGTTCTTC. Protein sequence: CATSDAPLAGVVYEQFF. The chain combines TRBV15 with TRBJ2-1; 10 bases map to TRBD2. The CDR3 sequence is 17 residues long. Germline CDR1 LNHNV, CDR2 YYDKDF (reference sequence). V shed 5 bases and J 10 bases; nucleotides not matched to a gene: 17. Using reference TRBV15 and TRBJ2-1 for the parts outside the CDR3, the full variable domain is DAMVIQNPRYQVTQFGKPVTLSCSQTLNHNVMYWYQQKSSQAPKLLFHYYDKDFNNEADTPDNFQSRRPNTSFCFLDIRSPGLGDTAMYLCATSDAPLAGVVYEQFFGPGTRLTVL.

The chain links TRBV20-1 to TRBJ2-7, with D possibly being TRBD2 (6 bases). CDR3 size: 16 residues. The V end lost 5 bases, the J end lost 2 bases, and 22 bases lay between the germline ends. The germline V gene has CDR1 DFQATT and CDR2 SNEGSKA (reference sequence). CDR3: CSACTPYGRDPYEQYF. CDR3 in DNA: TGCAGTGCTTGTACCCCATACGGGAGAGACCCCTACGAGCAGTACTTC.

This clonotype has a count of ten or more. J is TRBJ2-1 and V is TRBV28; tentative D call: TRBD2 (6 bases). V lost 6 bases and J 2 bases, leaving 14 bases between the germline ends. This CDR3 has 15 amino acids. In germline, CDR1 is MDHEN, CDR2 SYDVKM. The CDR3 sequence: CASRGTGTPYNEQFF. Written as DNA, the CDR3 is TGTGCCAGCAGGGGAACCGGGACTCCCTACAATGAGCAGTTCTTC. Supplemented by reference TRBV28 and TRBJ2-1, the full variable domain reads DVKVTQSSRYLVKRTGEKVFLECVQDMDHENMFWYRQDPGLGLRLIYFSYDVKMKEKGDIPEGYSVSREKKERFSLILESASTNQTSMYLCASRGTGTPYNEQFFGPGTRLTVL.

This clonotype was seen a handful of times. The chain recombines TRBV28 with TRBJ1-2; D perhaps matches TRBD1 (5 bases). This CDR3 region has 15 residues. CDR1 is MDHEN, CDR2 SYDVKM, per germline. The V and J ends lost 5 bases and 8 bases respectively, with 21 bases between them. CDR3 sequence reads: CASSILLGHSVGYTF. Here the CDR3 DNA reads TGTGCCAGCAGTATCCTCCTAGGACATTCGGTCGGCTACACCTTC.

The sample holds many counts of this clonotype. The V call is TRBV18, the J call TRBJ2-2, with 7 bases that match TRBD2. V dropped 4 bases and J dropped 5; count of bases not matched to a gene: 4. Germline V gene sequence: CDR1 KGHSH, CDR2 LQKENI. This CDR3 is 14 amino acids long. DNA of the CDR3: TGTGCCAGCTCACAACGGCGGGGGACCGGGGAGCTGTTTTTT. Translation gives CASSQRRGTGELFF.

This clonotype was found many times. The chain couples TRBV7-2 to TRBJ2-7; 9 bases are a match to TRBD1. Germline V gene lookup returns CDR1 SGHTA and CDR2 FQGNSA. V trimming: 4 bases; J trimming: 3 bases; junction bases outside the gene matches: 7. This CDR3 has 15 residues. The CDR3 DNA reads as TGTGCCAGCAGCTCCCGGGACAGGGCAGTCTACGAGCAGTACTTC. It translates to CASSSRDRAVYEQYF.

This clonotype has a handful of counts. The rearrangement links TRBV6-1 to TRBJ2-2, with a tentative D call TRBD1 (5 bases). The germline V gene encodes CDR1 MNHNS and CDR2 SASEGT. V lost 5 bases and J 7 bases, leaving 14 bases between the germline ends. This CDR3 contains 14 residues. CDR3 in amino acids: CASSPRSGIGELFF. The CDR3 coding sequence is TGTGCCAGCAGTCCCCGGTCAGGGATCGGGGAGCTGTTTTTT.

This clonotype was seen more than once but under ten times. This sequence joins TRBV20-1 and TRBJ2-2; no clear D. This CDR3 comprises 11 residues. Germline V CDR1 and CDR2: DFQATT, SNEGSKA (reference sequence). Trimming left V 5 bases short and J 7 bases short, with 8 bases between. Written as DNA, the CDR3 is TGCAGTGCTTCCTTGATCGGGGAGCTGTTTTTT. It translates to CSASLIGELFF.

The rearrangement joins TRBV13 to TRBJ2-4; maybe TRBD2 (6 bases). Per germline, CDR1 PRHDT and CDR2 FYEKMQ (reference sequence). The CDR3 runs 14 residues. The V end was cut by 2 bases, the J end by 7 bases, with 12 bases between. For the CDR3, the DNA is TGTGCCAGCAGCTTAAGGCGGGGTGTGAACATTCAGTACTTC. Translated: CASSLRRGVNIQYF.

This clonotype was detected many times. The chain recombines TRBV4-3 with TRBJ2-5; D uncertain. The CDR3 covers 13 residues. V lost 0 bases to trimming and J lost 3 bases, with 5 bases between them. Germline V gene lookup returns CDR1 LGHNA and CDR2 YSLEER. The CDR3 DNA reads as TGCGCCAGCAGCCAAGATTTAGAAGAGACCCAGTACTTC. It encodes CASSQDLEETQYF.

This clonotype has a count of ten or more. J is TRBJ2-3 and V is TRBV10-3; D perhaps matches TRBD2 (5 bases). CDR1 and CDR2 (germline): ENHRY, SYGVKD. V lost 0 bases, J lost 4 bases, and 20 bases lay in between. The CDR3 consists of 18 residues. The CDR3 loop reads CAISESGVGAYSADTQYF. The CDR3 nucleotides read TGTGCCATCAGTGAGTCGGGAGTTGGAGCTTATAGCGCAGATACGCAGTATTTT.

This clonotype appeared many times. The gene calls are TRBV7-2 and TRBJ2-3; unclear D gene. Germline values: CDR1 SGHTA, CDR2 FQGNSA. V lost 8 bases and J 2 bases, leaving 14 bases between the germline ends. The length of the CDR3 is 14 residues. The CDR3 bases are TGTGCCAGCGGCGTAGGTGTTAACACAGATACGCAGTATTTT. The encoded protein is CASGVGVNTDTQYF. The whole variable domain, filled in from reference TRBV7-2 and TRBJ2-3, reads GAGVSQSPSNKVTEKGKDVELRCDPISGHTALYWYRQSLGQGLEFLIYFQGNSAPDKSGLPSDRFSAERTGGSVSTLTIQRTQQEDSAVYLCASGVGVNTDTQYFGPGTRLTVL.

The CDR3 nucleotides are TGCGCCAGCAGTACTAGCGGGAGGGTAAAAGATACGCAGTATTTT. This sequence encodes CASSTSGRVKDTQYF. The chain is built from TRBV5-1 and TRBJ2-3; 13 bases line up with TRBD2. Germline trimming cut 5 bases from V and 5 bases from J; bases unmatched to any gene: 5. CDR1 and CDR2 (germline): SGHRS, YFSETQ. The CDR3 loop spans 15 amino acids.

This clonotype was counted at least ten times. The CDR3 DNA reads as TGCGCCAGCAGCCAAGGGGGGACAGGGCCCACCGGGGAGCTGTTTTTT. Amino acid sequence: CASSQGGTGPTGELFF. The chain combines TRBV4-3 with TRBJ2-2; 9 bases match TRBD1. CDR3 length: 16 residues. V trimming: 1 base; J trimming: 4 bases; junction bases outside the gene matches: 4. Germline CDR1 reads LGHNA; CDR2 reads YSLEER.

The rearrangement joins TRBV4-1 to TRBJ1-2; 10 bases are shared with TRBD1. In germline, CDR1 is MGHRA, CDR2 YSYEKL. Unmatched junction bases numbered 3, after V lost 0 bases and J lost 5 bases. The CDR3 extends over 15 amino acids. This chain's CDR3 is CASSQDRDRGYGYTF. DNA of the CDR3: TGCGCCAGCAGCCAAGATAGGGACAGGGGATATGGCTACACCTTC.

This clonotype has only a few counts. The chain is built from TRBV15 and TRBJ2-7; D tentatively fits TRBD1 or TRBD2 (5 bases each). CDR3 length: 15 amino acids. V was clipped by 1 base and J by 1 base, with 11 bases between them. Germline V gene sequence: CDR1 LNHNV, CDR2 YYDKDF (reference sequence). CDR3 sequence (DNA): TGTGCCACCAGCAGAGCGAGGGGAACTTCCTACGAGCAGTACGTC. It codes for CATSRARGTSYEQYV.

In its sample, this clonotype was seen many times. V gene TRBV12-3 or TRBV12-4 combines with J gene TRBJ2-1, with TRBD2 matching over 14 bases. This CDR3 has 17 residues. The J segment lost 5 bases and the V segment lost 8 bases, leaving 11 bases of the junction unmatched. CDR3 sequence (DNA): TGTGCCAGCGTAGGGACTAGCGGGAGTGGTCTCGACAATGAGCAGTTCTTC. As protein: CASVGTSGSGLDNEQFF.